This T cell receptor (beta chain) was sequenced during a study of control samples from healthy donors and cancer patients. V dropped 2 bases and J dropped 11 bases, with 18 bases sitting between them. The length of the CDR3 is 14 residues. Germline V CDR1 and CDR2: MNHEY, SVGAGI. This clone was counted once. The data were produced by immunoSEQ multiplex PCR, yet TCRdb's version contains in-frame clones alone and is incomplete. This sample has about 160,000 clones; nearly 96% occur once, and the top ten carry around 0.92%. The J gene is TRBJ1-1, the V gene TRBV6-5; D call uncertain. Sample: blood. The sequence derives from a woman aged 25-40 years in good health. CDR3 coding DNA: TGTGCCAGCAGTTACCAGGACGTCGGGAGTCGGGCTTTCTTT. Translation: CASSYQDVGSRAFF.